The table lists the clone carrying this TCR beta chain with a count of one. Its antigen is currently unknown. The sample comes from a study of T cell responses to AZD1222 COVID-19 vaccine. Regarding the study as a whole: Every sample of the repertoires postdated the peak T cell response.

Second-dose schedules of about 4 or about 12 weeks were combined. Sequencing was performed with immunoSEQ multiplex PCR; in TCRdb, only in-frame clones are kept and a portion is missing. The table lists about 90,000 clones, about 85% of them singletons. CDR3 length: 15 amino acids. Germline V gene sequence: CDR1 SGHTA, CDR2 FQGTGA. V was cut by 4 bases and J by 0 bases, with 12 bases left in between. The source was peripheral blood, collected 28 days after the second AZD1222 dose. The rearrangement joins TRBV7-3 to TRBJ1-1; possible D gene TRBD1, 5 bases. The receptor comes from an adult who received the AZD1222 COVID-19 vaccine. The CDR3, as DNA: TGTGCCAGCAGCTCGGATGGGGGGATGAACACTGAAGCTTTCTTT. It encodes CASSSDGGMNTEAFF.